Presented here are 7 T cell receptor beta chains from one specimen sequenced in a study of blood T cells in healthy people across ages. Combining a sample-barcoded 5' primer with a J-beta primer mix, a second PCR ran for about 7 to 11 cycles. One entry per CDR3 protein results from TCRdb running MiXCR on the 5' RACE reads. The table has 780,000 or so distinct CDR3 sequences, less than 70% seen once. Material for sequencing was blood. The receptors originated from an elderly man in good health.

This clonotype has a handful of counts. The genes are TRBV7-2 and TRBJ2-5; 8 bases are shared with TRBD2. The CDR3 loop spans 16 amino acids. Per germline, CDR1 SGHTA and CDR2 FQGNSA. With 1 base clipped from V and 5 bases from J, the junction kept 9 bases outside the gene matches. The CDR3 bases are TGTGCCAGCAGCTTAGTTCGGAGCGGGAGTGGGGAGACCCAGTACTTC. This translates into CASSLVRSGSGETQYF.

The rearrangement uses TRBV5-1 and TRBJ2-3; 7 nucleotides align to TRBD2. The CDR3 is 15 amino acids. Germline V gene sequence: CDR1 SGHRS, CDR2 YFSETQ. Losses at the gene ends were 6 bases for V and 0 bases for J; bases not matched to a gene: 7. This chain's CDR3 is CASTGLADSTDTQYF. The DNA of the CDR3 is TGCGCCAGCACCGGGCTAGCGGATAGCACAGATACGCAGTATTTT.

J is TRBJ1-2 and V is TRBV7-2; 9 bases agree with TRBD1. V lost 4 bases and J lost 4; bases outside the gene matches: 7. The CDR3 totals 15 residues. Germline V lookup: CDR1 SGHTA, CDR2 FQGNSA. CDR3 nucleotide sequence: TGTGCCAGCAGCTCCCGACAGGGGGGTAGCTATGGCTACACCTTC. This translates into CASSSRQGGSYGYTF.

This clonotype came up once. The chain carries TRBV7-9 and TRBJ1-2; perhaps TRBD1 as D (5 bases). The germline gives CDR1 SEHNR, CDR2 FQNEAQ (reference sequence). The CDR3 consists of 16 residues. The V end lost 1 base, the J end lost 6 bases, and 18 bases lay between the germline ends. The CDR3 DNA is TGTGCCAGCAGCTTAGTTGGGGCAGATCGTGATGATGGCTACACCTTC. Its translation is CASSLVGADRDDGYTF.

A single count supports this clonotype. The chain joins TRBV5-1 to TRBJ2-1; D is unresolved. The CDR3 contains 14 residues. CDR1 SGHRS and CDR2 YFSETQ come from the germline V gene. Trimming cost V 4 bases and J 2 bases, with 10 bases left between them. The CDR3 sequence is CASSLNGPYNEQFF. In DNA form, the CDR3 reads TGCGCCAGCAGCCTGAATGGGCCCTACAATGAGCAGTTCTTC.

The V and J genes are TRBV6-1 and TRBJ2-2; D is perhaps TRBD1 (5 bases). V dropped 6 bases and J dropped 1 base, with 9 bases sitting between them. The CDR3 covers 14 residues. CDR1 and CDR2 (germline): MNHNS, SASEGT. The CDR3 nucleotides are TGTGCCAGCAGAATGGGGCAGAACACCGGGGAGCTGTTTTTT. Residues: CASRMGQNTGELFF.

The chain couples TRBV5-1 to TRBJ2-5, with D unresolved. CDR3 length equals 12 residues. V gave up 2 bases and J gave up 5 bases, with 7 bases separating them. Germline lookup yields CDR1 SGHRS and CDR2 YFSETQ. The CDR3 region has the DNA TGCGCCAGCAGCTTATTGGATGAGACCCAGTACTTC. Translating it yields CASSLLDETQYF.